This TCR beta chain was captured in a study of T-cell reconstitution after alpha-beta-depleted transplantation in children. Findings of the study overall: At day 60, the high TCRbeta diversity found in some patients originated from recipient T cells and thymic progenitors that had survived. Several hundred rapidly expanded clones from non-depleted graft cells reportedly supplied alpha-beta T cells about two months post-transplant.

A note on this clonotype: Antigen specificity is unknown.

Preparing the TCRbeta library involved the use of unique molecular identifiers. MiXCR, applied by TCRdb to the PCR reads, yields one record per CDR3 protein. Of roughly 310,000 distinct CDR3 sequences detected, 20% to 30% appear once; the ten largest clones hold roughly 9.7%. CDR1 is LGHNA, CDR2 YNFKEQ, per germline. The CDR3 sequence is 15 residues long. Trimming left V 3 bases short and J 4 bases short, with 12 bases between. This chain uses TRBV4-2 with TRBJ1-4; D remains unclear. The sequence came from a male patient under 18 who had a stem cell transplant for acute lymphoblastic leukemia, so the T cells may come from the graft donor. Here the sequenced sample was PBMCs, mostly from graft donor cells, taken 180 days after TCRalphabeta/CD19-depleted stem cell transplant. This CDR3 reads CASSHRLDGNEKLFF. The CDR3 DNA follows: TGTGCCAGCAGCCACCGCCTGGACGGTAATGAAAAACTGTTTTTT.